This is a list of T cell receptor beta chains from one sample in a study of T cell repertoires in cytomegalovirus infection. Via MiXCR, TCRdb re-called the reads, giving one row per CDR3 protein. The sample contains more than 400,000 distinct CDR3 sequences, approximately 25% of which appear only once. Sequences were obtained from PBMCs. Receptors were obtained from a human donor in good health (CMV status not recorded). Some clones in this sample may be carry-over from other donors' samples. Each CDR3 is given with its conserved first and last residue. A D gene is named only where the DNA matches it firmly. Clone size is not always given. Where it is, it says once, few, many or a class for expanded clones.

. | TRBJ2-1 | TRBV5-1 | . | TGCGCCAGCAGCTTGCAGATGGCAGGCCTCAACAATGAGCAGTTCTTC | CASSLQMAGLNNEQFF
TRBD2 | TRBJ2-7 | TRBV29-1 | few | TGCAGCGTTAGTGGGACTAGCGGGACCTACGAGCAGTACTTC | CSVSGTSGTYEQYF
. | TRBJ1-3 | TRBV28 | . | TGTGCCAGCAGTTCTTCCTCACTGATCTCTGGAAACACCATATATTTT | CASSSSSLISGNTIYF
. | TRBJ2-3 | TRBV7-2 | many | TGTGCCAGCAGCTCTCAGGGCGGCACAGATACGCAGTATTTT | CASSSQGGTDTQYF
TRBD2 | TRBJ2-7 | TRBV19 | few | TGTGCCAGTAGATCGGGACTAGCGGGTTCCTACGAGCAGTACTTC | CASRSGLAGSYEQYF
. | TRBJ1-5 | TRBV30 | few | TGTGCCTGGAGTAGCCACAAGTTGAATCAGCCCCAGCATTTT | CAWSSHKLNQPQHF
TRBD2 | TRBJ2-1 | TRBV7-2 | many | TGTGCCAGCAGCCCGACCGGGACTAGGCACCCCGAGCAGTTCTTC | CASSPTGTRHPEQFF
. | TRBJ2-3 | TRBV6-2/TRBV6-3 | few | TGTGCCAGCAGTTACTCGAGTGAACAATCTAGCACAGATACGCAGTATTTT | CASSYSSEQSSTDTQYF
TRBD1 | TRBJ1-2 | TRBV15 | . | TGTGCCACCACGGACAGGGACCTCTATGGCTACACCTTC | CATTDRDLYGYTF
TRBD1 | TRBJ1-4 | TRBV20-1 | many | TGCAGTGCTGTACAGGGGGCGGCGGAAAAACTGTTTTTT | CSAVQGAAEKLFF
TRBD2 | TRBJ2-1 | TRBV7-8 | many | TGTGCCAGCAGCTTAGGGACGCGGGACTACAACAATGAGCAGTTCTTC | CASSLGTRDYNNEQFF